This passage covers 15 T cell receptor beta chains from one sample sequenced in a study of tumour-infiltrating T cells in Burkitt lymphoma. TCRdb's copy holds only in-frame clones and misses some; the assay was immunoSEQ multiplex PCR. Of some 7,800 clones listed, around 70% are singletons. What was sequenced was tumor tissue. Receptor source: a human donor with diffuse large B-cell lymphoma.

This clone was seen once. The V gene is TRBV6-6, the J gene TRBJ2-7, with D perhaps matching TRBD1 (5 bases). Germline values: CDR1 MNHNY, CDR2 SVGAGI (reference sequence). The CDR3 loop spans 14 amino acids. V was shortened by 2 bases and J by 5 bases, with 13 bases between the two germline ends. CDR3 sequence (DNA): TGTGCCAGCAGTTACAGGACGCCACAGGACGAGCAGTACTTC. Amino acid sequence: CASSYRTPQDEQYF.

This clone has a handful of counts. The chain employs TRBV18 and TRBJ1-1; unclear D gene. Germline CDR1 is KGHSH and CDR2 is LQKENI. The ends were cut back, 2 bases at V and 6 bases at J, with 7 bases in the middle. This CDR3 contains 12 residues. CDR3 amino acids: CASSPGVSEAFF. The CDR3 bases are TGTGCCAGCTCACCAGGGGTGTCTGAAGCTTTCTTT.

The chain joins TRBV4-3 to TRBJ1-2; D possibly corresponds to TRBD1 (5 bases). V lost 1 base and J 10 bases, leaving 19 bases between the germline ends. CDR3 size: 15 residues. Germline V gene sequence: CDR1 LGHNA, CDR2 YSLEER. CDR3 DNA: TGCGCCAGCAGCCAAGGGCAGGGAGCCATAAGGGCCTACACCTTC. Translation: CASSQGQGAIRAYTF.

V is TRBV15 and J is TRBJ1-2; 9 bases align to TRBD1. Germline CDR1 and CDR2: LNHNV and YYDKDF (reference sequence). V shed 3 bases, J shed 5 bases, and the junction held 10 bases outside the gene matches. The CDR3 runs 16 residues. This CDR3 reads CATSRDRGGRWYGYTF. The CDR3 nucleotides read TGTGCCACCAGCAGGGACAGGGGAGGTCGGTGGTATGGCTACACCTTC.

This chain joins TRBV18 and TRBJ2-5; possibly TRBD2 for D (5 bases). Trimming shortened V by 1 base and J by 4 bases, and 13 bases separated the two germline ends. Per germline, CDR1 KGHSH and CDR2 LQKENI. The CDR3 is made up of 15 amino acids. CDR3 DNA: TGTGCCAGCTCACCACTGGGCCTAGCCCCAGAGACCCAGTACTTC. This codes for CASSPLGLAPETQYF.

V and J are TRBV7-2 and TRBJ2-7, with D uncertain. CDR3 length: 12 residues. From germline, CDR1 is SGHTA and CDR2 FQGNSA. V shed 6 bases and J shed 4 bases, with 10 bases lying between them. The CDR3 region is CASRGLGYEQYF. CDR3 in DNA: TGTGCCAGCAGGGGCCTCGGGTACGAGCAGTACTTC.

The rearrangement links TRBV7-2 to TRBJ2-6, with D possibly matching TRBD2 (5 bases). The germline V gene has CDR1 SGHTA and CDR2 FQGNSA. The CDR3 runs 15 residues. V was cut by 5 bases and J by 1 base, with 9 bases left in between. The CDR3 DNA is TGTGCCAGCAGCCATTGGGAGTCTGGGGCCAACGTCCTGACTTTC. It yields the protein CASSHWESGANVLTF.

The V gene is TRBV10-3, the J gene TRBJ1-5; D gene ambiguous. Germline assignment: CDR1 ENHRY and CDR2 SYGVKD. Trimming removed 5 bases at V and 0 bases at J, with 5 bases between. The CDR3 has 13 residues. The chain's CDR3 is CAISWSSNQPQHF. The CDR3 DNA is TGTGCCATCAGTTGGAGTAGCAATCAGCCCCAGCATTTT.

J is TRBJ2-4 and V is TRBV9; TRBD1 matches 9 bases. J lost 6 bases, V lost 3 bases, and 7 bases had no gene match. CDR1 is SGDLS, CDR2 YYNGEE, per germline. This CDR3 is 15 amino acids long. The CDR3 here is CASSAYRGLGNIQYF. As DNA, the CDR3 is TGTGCCAGCAGCGCTTACAGGGGGCTGGGAAACATTCAGTACTTC.

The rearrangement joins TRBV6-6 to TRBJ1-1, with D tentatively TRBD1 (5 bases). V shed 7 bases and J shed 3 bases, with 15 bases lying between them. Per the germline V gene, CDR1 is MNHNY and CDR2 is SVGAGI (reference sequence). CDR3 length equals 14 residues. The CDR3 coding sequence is TGTGCCAGCATTCGACGGGGACGACACACTGAAGCTTTCTTT. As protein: CASIRRGRHTEAFF.

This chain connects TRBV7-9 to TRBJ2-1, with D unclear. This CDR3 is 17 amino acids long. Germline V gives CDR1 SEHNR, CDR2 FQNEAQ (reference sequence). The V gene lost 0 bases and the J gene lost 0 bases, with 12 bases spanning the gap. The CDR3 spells CASSLASRLRSYNEQFF. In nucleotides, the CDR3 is TGTGCCAGCAGCTTAGCGAGTAGGCTTCGCTCCTACAATGAGCAGTTCTTC.

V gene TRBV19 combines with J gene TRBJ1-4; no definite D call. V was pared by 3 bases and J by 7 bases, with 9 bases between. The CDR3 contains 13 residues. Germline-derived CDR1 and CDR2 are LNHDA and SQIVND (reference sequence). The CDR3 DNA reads TGTGCCAGTAGTATGCGGGTTGGTGAAAAACTGTTTTTT. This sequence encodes CASSMRVGEKLFF.

The CDR3 region has the DNA TGCGCCAGCAGCTTGTACGGCAATCAGCCCCAGCATTTT. Amino acids: CASSLYGNQPQHF. The gene calls are TRBV5-1 and TRBJ1-5, with D unclear. The germline CDR1 and CDR2 sequences are SGHRS and YFSETQ. The germline V and J ends were trimmed by 1 base and 2 bases, with 4 bases remaining between them. CDR3 length: 13 residues.

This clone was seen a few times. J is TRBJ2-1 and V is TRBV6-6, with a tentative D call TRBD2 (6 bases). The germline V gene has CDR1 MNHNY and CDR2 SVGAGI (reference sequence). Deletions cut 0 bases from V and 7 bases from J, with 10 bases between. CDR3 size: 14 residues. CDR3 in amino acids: CASSYSSGRNEQFF. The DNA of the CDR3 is TGTGCCAGCAGTTACTCGTCTGGGAGGAATGAGCAGTTCTTC.

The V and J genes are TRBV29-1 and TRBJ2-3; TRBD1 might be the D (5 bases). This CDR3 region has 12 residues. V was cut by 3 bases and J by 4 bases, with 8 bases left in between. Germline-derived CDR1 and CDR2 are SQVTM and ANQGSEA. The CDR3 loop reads CSVDRVADTQYF. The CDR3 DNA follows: TGCAGCGTTGACAGGGTCGCAGATACGCAGTATTTT.